A selection of T cell receptor beta chains follows, all from one sample in a study of blood T cell repertoires in COVID-19. The protocol was immunoSEQ multiplex PCR, while the TCRdb copy is restricted to in-frame clones and leaves out a portion. Among some 150,000 clones listed, around 82% were seen once. Specimen: peripheral blood. The receptors derive from a woman aged 50 to 65 with acute or convalescent COVID-19. The CDR3 runs from the conserved cysteine through the conserved F or W. The order of the fields is V gene, clone size, J gene, D gene, CDR3 DNA, CDR3 protein. A D gene is named only where the DNA matches it firmly. Clone size is not always given. Where it is, it says once, few, many or a class for expanded clones.

TRBV13,once,TRBJ2-1,TRBD2,TGTGCCAGCAGCCGCACTCGGGCTAGCGGGGGGGGCTTGAGTTACAATGAGCAGTTCTTC,CASSRTRASGGGLSYNEQFF
TRBV7-2,-,TRBJ2-1,TRBD2,TGTGCCAGCAGCTTAGAACTAGCGGGGGGATACAATGAGCAGTTCTTC,CASSLELAGGYNEQFF
TRBV29-1,-,TRBJ1-1,TRBD1,TGCAGCGGGGCACAGGGGGCCGACACTGAAGCTTTCTTT,CSGAQGADTEAFF
TRBV7-2,-,TRBJ1-4,-,TGTGCCAGCAGCTATAATAGTGGTGAAAAACTGTTTTTT,CASSYNSGEKLFF
TRBV4-2,-,TRBJ1-5,-,TGTGCCAGCAGCCAAGATCAGCAGCCCCAGCATTTT,CASSQDQQPQHF
TRBV3-1/TRBV3-2,-,TRBJ2-7,-,TGTGCCAGCAGCCAAGATACGAGGAACGAGCAGTACTTC,CASSQDTRNEQYF
TRBV5-1,-,TRBJ2-1,-,TGCGCCAGCAGCTTGGTGGGGGGCTACAATGAGCAGTTCTTC,CASSLVGGYNEQFF
TRBV6-6,-,TRBJ2-2,TRBD2,TGTGCCAGCAGTCAGGGACTAGCGGGGGGGGACGGGGAGCTGTTTTTT,CASSQGLAGGDGELFF
TRBV7-8,few,TRBJ2-1,TRBD1,TGTGCCAGCAGCGCGATAGGACAGGGGGCGTACAATGAGCAGTTCTTC,CASSAIGQGAYNEQFF
TRBV6-1,-,TRBJ2-1,TRBD2,TGTGCCAGCAGTGATACGAGCGGGGGGTCGTTGTTTGAGCAGTTCTTC,CASSDTSGGSLFEQFF
TRBV6-6,-,TRBJ1-1,-,TGTGCCAGCAGTTACACTGGGACACCGAACACTGAAGCTTTCTTT,CASSYTGTPNTEAFF
TRBV18,-,TRBJ1-3,-,TGTGCCAGCTCACCAATTGCGAACTCTGGAAACACCATATATTTT,CASSPIANSGNTIYF
TRBV28,-,TRBJ2-7,TRBD2,TGTGCCAGCAGACAAAGCGGGACTCTCTACGAGCAGTACTTC,CASRQSGTLYEQYF
TRBV28,-,TRBJ1-1,-,TGTGCCAGCAGTCCCCTGGAGGAGAACACTGAAGCTTTCTTT,CASSPLEENTEAFF
TRBV7-2,-,TRBJ1-1,-,TGTGCCAGCAGCCCACGGGAGGGGCAGGGTTGGGCTTTCTTT,CASSPREGQGWAFF
TRBV28,-,TRBJ1-5,TRBD1,TGTGCCAGCGTAACGAGGGGGCGGGTGGATCAGCCCCAGCATTTT,CASVTRGRVDQPQHF